The rows below give T cell receptor beta chains drawn from one sample of a study of cytotoxic CD8 clonotypes in ibrutinib-treated CLL. Using immunoSEQ multiplex PCR, the repertoire was profiled, and TCRdb retains in-frame clones only, with some absent. Of 58,000 or so clones in the sample, 57% are singletons; the top ten hold roughly 14%. The input for sequencing was PBMCs, taken after 12 months of ibrutinib treatment. Source of these receptors: a human donor with chronic lymphocytic leukemia. The CDR3 runs from the conserved cysteine through the conserved F or W. Each record gives: J gene, clone size, V gene, D gene, CDR3 DNA, CDR3 protein. D genes are given only for firm matches. Some rows mark clone size as missing; the rest say once, few, many or name a class of expanded clone.

TRBJ2-1 NA TRBV29-1 NA TGCAGCGTTAGGGACCATCCCTACAATGAGCAGTTCTTC CSVRDHPYNEQFF
TRBJ2-1 NA TRBV6-4 NA TGTGCCAGCAGTGATGGGGGTGGTGTTATCGGAGGTACGCCATATGAGCAGTTCTTC CASSDGGGVIGGTPYEQFF
TRBJ1-2 NA TRBV29-1 NA TGCAGCGCCGGGGTCGGGGGTTTTGGGGCTGGCTACACCTTC CSAGVGGFGAGYTF
TRBJ1-2 NA TRBV5-1 TRBD1 TGCGCCAGCAGCACCGGGACAGGCTATGGCTACACCTTC CASSTGTGYGYTF
TRBJ2-1 NA TRBV6-5 NA TGTGCCAGCAGTTACAGGGGAGGCAATGAGCAGTTCTTC CASSYRGGNEQFF
TRBJ2-2 NA TRBV28 NA TGTGCCAGCAGTTTTTGGGGGCGAGGTGCGGCCACCGGGGAGCTGTTTTTT CASSFWGRGAATGELFF
TRBJ1-3 NA TRBV6-5 NA TGTGCCAGCAGTAGGACACCTTACTCTGGAAACACCATATATTTT CASSRTPYSGNTIYF
TRBJ2-2 NA TRBV7-6 TRBD2 TGTGCCAGCAGCTTGGGGGGGACCACCGGGGAGCTGTTTTTT CASSLGGTTGELFF
TRBJ2-2 few TRBV11-2 TRBD1 TGTGCCAGCAGCTCCCCCCGGACAGGGGGGAGAGGGGAGCTGTTTTTT CASSSPRTGGRGELFF
TRBJ2-1 NA TRBV5-6 TRBD2 TGTGCCAGCAGCCCCAGTTTCGCGGGGGGGCTTATAGGTGAGCAGTTCTTC CASSPSFAGGLIGEQFF
TRBJ2-1 NA TRBV7-9 TRBD2 TGTGCCAGCAGCTGGGAGGGGAATGAGCAGTTCTTC CASSWEGNEQFF
TRBJ2-1 NA TRBV5-1 TRBD1 TGCGCCAGCAGCTTGTTGGGACAGGGCTACAATGAGCAGTTCTTC CASSLLGQGYNEQFF
TRBJ2-1 NA TRBV7-6 TRBD2 TGTGCCTCACGTAGCGGGACCTACAATGAGCAGTTCTTC CASRSGTYNEQFF
TRBJ2-6 NA TRBV10-2 TRBD1 TGCGCCAGCAGCTCCCCCGCAGGGGGCCGCAACGTCCTGACTTTC CASSSPAGGRNVLTF
TRBJ2-3 NA TRBV6-1 TRBD2 TGTGCCACCTCACGCGGGGGGTTCAGCACAGATACGCAGTATTTT CATSRGGFSTDTQYF
TRBJ2-1 NA TRBV10-2 NA TGCGCCAGCAGTAGCGGCTCAAGCTCCTACAATGAGCAGTTCTTC CASSSGSSSYNEQFF
TRBJ1-1 NA TRBV27 NA TGTGCCAGCAGTTTATCGGGGCGGAAAGCTTTCTTT CASSLSGRKAFF
TRBJ2-4 NA TRBV19 NA TGTGCCAGTAGTTACAGGGCGGCGGACATTCAGTACTTC CASSYRAADIQYF
TRBJ2-7 NA TRBV5-1 NA TGCGCCAGCAGTCGGGCAGACTCCTACGAGCAGTACTTC CASSRADSYEQYF
TRBJ2-5 few TRBV29-1 TRBD1 TGCAGCGGGTCTACAGGGGTCGAGACCCAGTACTTC CSGSTGVETQYF
TRBJ2-7 few TRBV5-1 TRBD2 TGCGCCAGCAGCACTCTAGCGGGAGGCCCCCACGAGCAGTACTTC CASSTLAGGPHEQYF
TRBJ1-5 NA TRBV30 NA TGTGCCTGGAGTCCTAAGTTGGATCAGCCCCAGCATTTT CAWSPKLDQPQHF
TRBJ2-1 few TRBV27 NA TGTGCCAGCAGTTCTACCAGCAATGTAATCCATGAGCAGTTCTTC CASSSTSNVIHEQFF
TRBJ1-2 few TRBV9 NA TGTGCCAGCAGCGTCCACAGTGGTGGTGGCTACACCTTC CASSVHSGGGYTF
TRBJ1-1 NA TRBV29-1 NA TGCAGCGCCACCGGACAGAACACTGAAGCTTTCTTT CSATGQNTEAFF
TRBJ1-6 few TRBV4-2 NA TGTGCCAGCAGTAGGGTCAACCTCGGGCAGGGATATTCACCCCTCCACTTT CASSRVNLGQGYSPLHF
TRBJ2-1 NA TRBV7-2 TRBD2 TGTGCCAGCAGCTTAGCTAGCGGGAGGGCGGGAGAGCAGTTCTTC CASSLASGRAGEQFF
TRBJ2-7 few TRBV7-6 TRBD1 TGTGCCAGCAGCCCTACAGGGGTAGGGGCTACCTACGAGCAGTACTTC CASSPTGVGATYEQYF
TRBJ2-2 NA TRBV19 TRBD1 TGTGCCAGTAGCCACAGGGGGGACACCGGGGAGCTGTTTTTT CASSHRGDTGELFF